Presented here are 21 T cell receptor beta chains from one specimen sequenced in a study of shared clonotypes between healthy human individuals. Profiled with immunoSEQ multiplex PCR; TCRdb holds only in-frame clones, not every one. The table includes approximately 340,000 clones, roughly 70% detected once. What was sequenced was memory CD4+ T cells sorted from blood. Specified subset: CD45RA-negative fraction. The receptors come from a man aged 25 to 40 in good health.

The chain recombines TRBV11-2 with TRBJ1-1; D might be TRBD1 (5 bases). The V end was cut by 1 base, the J end by 5 bases, with 14 bases between. From germline, CDR1 is SGHAT and CDR2 FQNNGV. This CDR3 comprises 15 residues. DNA of the CDR3: TGTGCCAGCAGCTTAGCGGCCCAGTGGGGGACTGAAGCTTTCTTT. Protein sequence: CASSLAAQWGTEAFF.

A word on this clone: Other DNA sequences in this specimen translate into the identical CDR3. The chain carries TRBV7-2 and TRBJ2-5; 7 bases line up with TRBD2. This CDR3 region has 13 residues. Germline CDR1 is SGHTA and CDR2 is FQGNSA. The ends lost 3 bases at V and 5 bases at J; junction bases unmatched: 3. In nucleotides, the CDR3 is TGTGCCAGCAGCTTGGGGGGAGGGGAGACCCAGTACTTC. Translating gives CASSLGGGETQYF.

The rearrangement uses TRBV19 and TRBJ1-2; 7 nucleotides align to TRBD1. Unmatched junction bases numbered 7, after V lost 5 bases and J lost 7 bases. The CDR3 spans 13 residues. Germline CDR1 LNHDA, CDR2 SQIVND (reference sequence). The CDR3 region is CASSSTGEAGYTF. The CDR3 region has the DNA TGTGCCAGTAGTTCTACAGGGGAGGCTGGCTACACCTTC. The full variable domain, its missing parts supplied by reference TRBV19 and TRBJ1-2, is DGGITQSPKYLFRKEGQNVTLSCEQNLNHDAMYWYRQDPGQGLRLIYYSQIVNDFQKGDIAEGYSVSREKKESFPLTVTSAQKNPTAFYLCASSSTGEAGYTFGSGTRLTVV.

This CDR3 reads CASSLAGTSGVQETQYF. CDR3 nucleotide sequence: TGTGCCAGCAGCTTGGCGGGGACTAGCGGAGTCCAAGAGACCCAGTACTTC. The chain couples TRBV5-4 to TRBJ2-5, with 11 bases matching TRBD2. After removal of 0 bases from V and 1 base from J, the junction contained 5 bases not matched to a gene. The V gene's germline CDR1 is SGHNT and CDR2 YYREEE (reference sequence). CDR3 size: 17 residues.

CDR3 residues: CAIRDSQETQYF. CDR3 coding DNA: TGTGCCATACGTGACAGCCAAGAGACCCAGTACTTC. V and J are TRBV10-3 and TRBJ2-5, with D possibly matching TRBD1 (5 bases). V lost 9 bases and J 1 base, leaving 9 bases between the germline ends. Germline loops: CDR1 ENHRY, CDR2 SYGVKD. There are 12 residues in the CDR3.

As to this clone: Germline is not matched at one junction end, which may reflect a read error. Other DNA sequences from this sample encode an identical CDR3 as well. The genes are TRBV25-1 and TRBJ2-3, with TRBD2 as a possible D gene (5 bases). Germline V gene lookup returns CDR1 MGHDK and CDR2 SYGVNS. The CDR3 is 18 amino acids. CDR3 sequence: CASSDGGQQSTSTDTQYF. As DNA, the CDR3 is TGCGCCAGCAGTGACGGCGGGCAGCAATCAACTAGCACAGATACGCAGTATTTT.

The genes are TRBV28 and TRBJ2-7, with D perhaps given as TRBD1 or TRBD2 (5 bases each). Trimming left V 3 bases short and J 2 bases short, with 11 bases between. The CDR3 is 14 amino acids. Germline loops: CDR1 MDHEN, CDR2 SYDVKM. In nucleotides, the CDR3 is TGTGCCAGCAGTTTCCGGGGCCGCACCTACGAGCAGTACTTC. It translates to CASSFRGRTYEQYF.

The chain links TRBV6-4 to TRBJ2-2; 9 nucleotides agree with TRBD2. CDR3 size: 15 residues. From germline, CDR1 is MRHNA and CDR2 SNTAGT. Trimming removed 5 bases from V and 1 base from J; junction bases left unmatched: 2. The DNA for the CDR3 is TGTGCCAGCAGTCAACTAGCGGGGAACACCGGGGAGCTGTTTTTT. It encodes CASSQLAGNTGELFF.

The chain has TRBV28 and TRBJ1-5, with 9 bases aligning to TRBD1. The CDR3 spans 16 residues. V lost 3 bases to trimming and J lost 2 bases; unmatched junction nucleotides: 5. From germline, CDR1 is MDHEN and CDR2 SYDVKM. CDR3 sequence reads: CASSFWDREGNQPQHF. CDR3 nucleotide sequence: TGTGCCAGCAGTTTTTGGGACAGGGAGGGCAATCAGCCCCAGCATTTT.

The chain links TRBV5-6 to TRBJ1-4; TRBD1 agrees at 7 bases. Per the germline V gene, CDR1 is SGHDT and CDR2 is YYEEEE. Losses at the gene ends were 0 bases for V and 8 bases for J; bases not matched to a gene: 4. The CDR3 covers 14 residues. CDR3 DNA sequence: TGTGCCAGCAGCTTGGTGGACAGGAAGGAAAAACTGTTTTTT. It translates to CASSLVDRKEKLFF.

V gene TRBV2 combines with J gene TRBJ1-1, with D possibly matching TRBD1 (6 bases). The V end was cut by 8 bases, the J end by 7 bases, with 17 bases between. Germline CDR1 is SNHLY and CDR2 is FYNNEI. CDR3 length equals 13 residues. CDR3 coding DNA: TGTGCCAGCGGTAGAGGGACACCTGTTGAAGCTTTCTTT. Protein product: CASGRGTPVEAFF.

This clone has at least ten counts. This sequence joins TRBV5-1 and TRBJ1-3; the D is unclear. Trimming cost V 0 bases and J 0 bases, with 10 bases left between them. In germline, CDR1 is SGHRS, CDR2 YFSETQ. This CDR3 is built from 16 residues. The DNA for the CDR3 is TGCGCCAGCAGCTTGGAACACCTTAGCTCTGGAAACACCATATATTTT. Amino acids: CASSLEHLSSGNTIYF.

The V and J genes are TRBV7-2 and TRBJ2-1; D is perhaps TRBD1 (5 bases). This CDR3 is 14 amino acids long. Trimming cost V 0 bases and J 7 bases, with 10 bases left between them. CDR1 is SGHTA and CDR2 is FQGNSA in the germline V gene. CDR3 coding DNA: TGTGCCAGCAGCTTAGCGCCAAACAGGAATGAGCAGTTCTTC. It yields the protein CASSLAPNRNEQFF.

The chain has TRBV7-8 and TRBJ2-7; weak D call: TRBD2 (6 bases). CDR1 is SGHVS and CDR2 is FQNEAQ in the germline V gene. The ends were cut back, 4 bases at V and 4 bases at J, with 8 bases in the middle. This CDR3 has 12 amino acids. The CDR3 sequence is CASSSGLYEQYF. CDR3 bases: TGTGCCAGCAGCTCGGGACTGTACGAGCAGTACTTC. Based on the CDR3 plus reference TRBV7-8 and TRBJ2-7, the full variable domain is GAGVSQSPRYKVAKRGQDVALRCDPISGHVSLFWYQQALGQGPEFLTYFQNEAQLDKSGLPSDRFFAERPEGSVSTLKIQRTQQEDSAVYLCASSSGLYEQYFGPGTRLTVT.

The chain is built from TRBV5-1 and TRBJ2-5; D possibly uses TRBD1 or TRBD2 (5 bases each). Germline V CDR1 and CDR2: SGHRS, YFSETQ. This CDR3 comprises 16 residues. V gave up 4 bases and J gave up 5 bases, with 21 bases separating them. As DNA, the CDR3 is TGCGCCAGCAGCCCCGGCCCGGGGCGGTCAGGGGAGACCCAGTACTTC. It translates to CASSPGPGRSGETQYF.

This chain links TRBV4-1 with TRBJ2-3; 14 bases are shared with TRBD2. The germline V gene encodes CDR1 MGHRA and CDR2 YSYEKL. J lost 11 bases, V lost 2 bases, and 9 bases had no gene match. This CDR3 comprises 16 residues. The CDR3 sequence: CASSQPTSGRAGEQYF. The DNA of the CDR3 is TGCGCCAGCAGCCAACCGACTAGCGGGAGGGCCGGCGAGCAGTATTTT.

DNA for the CDR3: TGCGCCAGCAGCCCCCTGGGTGAAAAACTGTTTTTT. This codes for CASSPLGEKLFF. V usage is TRBV10-2 and J usage is TRBJ1-4; D gene ambiguous. The V end was cut by 6 bases, the J end by 7 bases, with 9 bases between. This CDR3 contains 12 residues. The germline CDR1 and CDR2 sequences are WSHSY and SAAADI.

The chain uses TRBV27 and TRBJ1-1; D is uncertain. V was trimmed by 2 bases and J by 4 bases, leaving 14 bases between them. From germline, CDR1 is MNHEY and CDR2 SMNVEV (reference sequence). CDR3 length: 15 residues. CDR3 nucleotide sequence: TGTGCCAGCAGTTTAGACCCTCTGGGGAGCACTGAAGCTTTCTTT. Translated, it gives CASSLDPLGSTEAFF.

J is TRBJ2-1 and V is TRBV27; D might be TRBD2 (5 bases). V was clipped by 0 bases and J by 0 bases, with 12 bases between them. CDR1 is MNHEY and CDR2 is SMNVEV in the germline V gene (reference sequence). The CDR3 consists of 17 residues. DNA for the CDR3: TGTGCCAGCAGTTTATCGTCGAGCGGAAGCTCCTACAATGAGCAGTTCTTC. Translating it yields CASSLSSSGSSYNEQFF.

The J gene is TRBJ2-3, the V gene TRBV5-1; perhaps TRBD2 as D (6 bases). Germline V CDR1 and CDR2: SGHRS, YFSETQ. Deletions cut 0 bases from V and 6 bases from J, with 14 bases between. The CDR3 length is 15 residues. This CDR3 is CASSLVGGTSDTQYF. CDR3 nucleotide sequence: TGCGCCAGCAGCTTGGTGGGCGGGACGTCTGATACGCAGTATTTT.

The rearrangement uses TRBV15 and TRBJ2-7; perhaps TRBD1 as D (6 bases). CDR3 length equals 13 residues. V was clipped by 3 bases and J by 3 bases, with 9 bases between them. CDR1 is LNHNV, CDR2 YYDKDF, per germline (reference sequence). CDR3: CATSRDSGYEQYF. CDR3 bases: TGTGCCACCAGCAGGGACAGCGGCTACGAGCAGTACTTC.